Following are 31 T cell receptor beta chains from one sample sequenced in a study of cytomegalovirus exposure and HLA in healthy donors. The data were produced by immunoSEQ multiplex PCR, yet TCRdb's version contains in-frame clones alone and is incomplete. The sample has 300,000 to 450,000 clones; 75% to 90% are singletons. The sequencing input was PBMCs. These receptor sequences come from a woman younger than 35 in good health and CMV-seronegative.

The CDR3 nucleotides are TGTGCCAGCAGCCGGACTGGGACAGGGGGCCCTGCCCTGGGGGAGACCCAGTACTTC. Amino acid sequence: CASSRTGTGGPALGETQYF. The V call is TRBV7-6, the J call TRBJ2-5, with 12 bases fitting TRBD1. Germline trimming cut 5 bases from V and 5 bases from J; bases unmatched to any gene: 18. There are 19 residues in the CDR3. Per germline, CDR1 SGHVS and CDR2 FNYEAQ.

The V gene is TRBV13, the J gene TRBJ2-1; 11 bases align to TRBD1. The CDR3 consists of 17 residues. Germline CDR1 is PRHDT and CDR2 is FYEKMQ (reference sequence). V lost 4 bases and J lost 5; bases outside the gene matches: 10. The CDR3 DNA is TGTGCCAGCAGCTCCCTAACCGGGACAGGGGGGAACAATGAGCAGTTCTTC. Its translation: CASSSLTGTGGNNEQFF.

This sequence joins TRBV2 and TRBJ2-3; 11 nucleotides line up with TRBD2. Germline V lookup: CDR1 SNHLY, CDR2 FYNNEI. This CDR3 has 15 residues. Trimming removed 7 bases from V and 5 bases from J; junction bases left unmatched: 8. Written as DNA, the CDR3 is TGTGCCAGCACCGCACTAGCGGGGGCGGGAGATACGCAGTATTTT. Protein: CASTALAGAGDTQYF.

J is TRBJ2-1 and V is TRBV19, with unresolved D. CDR1 and CDR2 from the germline V gene are LNHDA and SQIVND (reference sequence). V was cut by 7 bases and J by 3 bases, with 19 bases left in between. The CDR3 extends over 16 amino acids. CDR3 region: CASTTELEVGYNEQFF. CDR3 nucleotides: TGTGCCAGTACCACTGAGTTAGAGGTTGGCTACAATGAGCAGTTCTTC.

V and J are TRBV4-1 and TRBJ2-1; the match to TRBD2 covers 8 bases. This CDR3 spans 17 amino acids. Trimming at V came to 2 bases and at J to 0 bases, leaving 6 bases not matched to a gene. CDR1 is MGHRA, CDR2 YSYEKL, per germline. CDR3 region: CASSQLTSGSSYNEQFF. The CDR3 bases are TGCGCCAGCAGCCAATTAACTAGCGGTAGCTCCTACAATGAGCAGTTCTTC.

The genes are TRBV25-1 and TRBJ1-1; D is perhaps TRBD1 (5 bases). Trimming took 8 bases from V and 4 from J, leaving 14 bases between them. Germline loops: CDR1 MGHDK, CDR2 SYGVNS. The CDR3 length is 13 residues. The CDR3 coding sequence is TGTGCCAGCGCCCCGAAAGGGGTCACTGAAGCTTTCTTT. Amino acids: CASAPKGVTEAFF.

The chain has TRBV5-6 and TRBJ1-1; D is unclear. In germline, CDR1 is SGHDT, CDR2 YYEEEE. The V end lost 3 bases, the J end lost 8 bases, and 20 bases lay between the germline ends. The CDR3 contains 15 residues. The CDR3 is CASSSLSGAQSEAFF. The CDR3 region has the DNA TGTGCCAGCAGCTCATTATCTGGAGCCCAGTCGGAAGCTTTCTTT.

The chain recombines TRBV19 with TRBJ1-5, with 9 nucleotides matching TRBD1. The CDR3 has 13 amino acids. J gave up 8 bases and V 4 bases, and 3 bases lay outside the gene matches. CDR1 is LNHDA, CDR2 SQIVND, per germline (reference sequence). CDR3 loop: CASSTQGAKPQHF. The CDR3 nucleotides are TGTGCCAGTAGTACACAGGGGGCAAAGCCCCAGCATTTT.

This clone was observed a handful of times. This CDR3 is CASSLTSLFYEQYF. CDR3 bases: TGTGCCAGCAGCTTAACCAGTTTATTCTACGAGCAGTACTTC. This chain uses TRBV7-9 with TRBJ2-7; D is unresolved. V lost 2 bases to trimming and J lost 3 bases, with 11 bases between them. The CDR3 spans 14 residues. Germline lookup yields CDR1 SEHNR and CDR2 FQNEAQ (reference sequence).

The V call is TRBV29-1, the J call TRBJ2-1, with D unresolved. Trimming took off 8 bases at V and 2 bases at J, with 7 bases between the two ends. The V gene's germline CDR1 is SQVTM and CDR2 ANQGSEA. CDR3 length equals 11 residues. The CDR3: CSLVTYNEQFF. The CDR3 DNA is TGCAGCCTTGTTACCTACAATGAGCAGTTCTTC.

This clone has just a few counts. The rearrangement uses TRBV4-1 and TRBJ2-7; 10 bases are shared with TRBD2. The germline CDR1 and CDR2 sequences are MGHRA and YSYEKL. This CDR3 has 16 residues. The ends lost 0 bases at V and 3 bases at J; junction bases unmatched: 5. As DNA, the CDR3 is TGCGCCAGCAGCCAAGAGCGGACTAGCGGTAACTACGAGCAGTACTTC. The encoded protein is CASSQERTSGNYEQYF.

The chain is built from TRBV27 and TRBJ2-1, with D perhaps matching TRBD1 (5 bases). CDR3 size: 13 residues. V was clipped by 4 bases and J by 3 bases, with 7 bases between them. CDR1 is MNHEY and CDR2 is SMNVEV in the germline V gene (reference sequence). In DNA form, the CDR3 reads TGTGCCAGCAGTTCCCAGGGCTACAATGAGCAGTTCTTC. It encodes CASSSQGYNEQFF.

The chain uses TRBV7-2 and TRBJ2-1; 12 positions match TRBD2. Trimming took 2 bases from V and 7 from J; bases not matched to a gene: 3. The CDR3 is 15 residues long. Germline V gene lookup returns CDR1 SGHTA and CDR2 FQGNSA. The CDR3 spells CASSLLAGGNNEQFF. CDR3 nucleotides: TGTGCCAGCAGCTTACTAGCGGGAGGGAATAATGAGCAGTTCTTC.

The chain is built from TRBV14 and TRBJ2-7; TRBD2 aligns across 7 bases. The CDR3 consists of 15 residues. Germline V gene sequence: CDR1 SGHDN, CDR2 FVKESK. Trimming at V came to 0 bases and at J to 6 bases, leaving 8 bases not matched to a gene. In DNA form, the CDR3 reads TGTGCCAGCAGCCAAGAGATGGGAGGGAGAGGCGAGCAGTACTTC. This encodes CASSQEMGGRGEQYF. Looking up the rest from reference TRBV14 and TRBJ2-7 gives the full variable domain: EAGVTQFPSHSVIEKGQTVTLRCDPISGHDNLYWYRRVMGKEIKFLLHFVKESKQDESGMPNNRFLAERTGGTYSTLKVQPAELEDSGVYFCASSQEMGGRGEQYFGPGTRLTVT.

The chain uses TRBV19 and TRBJ2-7; D is ambiguous. V was shortened by 5 bases and J by 0 bases, with 11 bases between the two germline ends. The germline V gene encodes CDR1 LNHDA and CDR2 SQIVND (reference sequence). This CDR3 comprises 14 residues. This CDR3 reads CASSFSAASYEQYF. DNA of the CDR3: TGTGCCAGTAGTTTCTCGGCGGCCTCCTACGAGCAGTACTTC.

This clone was observed a single time. J is TRBJ2-5 and V is TRBV7-9, with TRBD1 identical over 10 bases. CDR1 is SEHNR, CDR2 FQNEAQ, per germline (reference sequence). V lost 2 bases and J lost 2; bases outside the gene matches: 14. There are 19 residues in the CDR3. The CDR3 is CASSLIGRDRGGWQETQYF. Here the CDR3 DNA reads TGTGCCAGCAGCTTAATCGGACGGGACAGGGGAGGTTGGCAAGAGACCCAGTACTTC.

This clone has only a few counts. CDR3 in DNA: TGTGCCAGTACTCCCAGCCTGGACAGGGTATGGAATGAGCAGTTCTTC. Its translation: CASTPSLDRVWNEQFF. This chain links TRBV19 with TRBJ2-1; 8 bases fit TRBD1. The CDR3 runs to 16 residues. Germline CDR1 reads LNHDA; CDR2 reads SQIVND (reference sequence). V shed 7 bases and J 7 bases; nucleotides not matched to a gene: 15.

This clone was detected a few times. The J gene is TRBJ2-1, the V gene TRBV28; 8 nucleotides line up with TRBD1. From germline, CDR1 is MDHEN and CDR2 SYDVKM. This CDR3 has 16 residues. The ends lost 8 bases at V and 7 bases at J; junction bases unmatched: 16. The CDR3 loop is CASSTRRTGSFNEQFF. In nucleotides, the CDR3 is TGTGCCAGCTCCACCCGACGGACAGGGTCCTTTAATGAGCAGTTCTTC.

V usage is TRBV20-1 and J usage is TRBJ2-3; unclear D gene. Germline values: CDR1 DFQATT, CDR2 SNEGSKA (reference sequence). The V and J ends lost 5 bases and 4 bases respectively, with 7 bases between them. The length of the CDR3 is 11 residues. CDR3 in amino acids: CSARRADTQYF. Here the CDR3 DNA reads TGCAGTGCTCGCCGGGCAGATACGCAGTATTTT.

J is TRBJ2-3 and V is TRBV11-2; 9 bases line up with TRBD1. The V segment lost 5 bases and the J segment 4 bases; nucleotides outside the gene matches: 7. The CDR3 runs to 15 residues. Germline CDR1 and CDR2: SGHAT and FQNNGV. CDR3 residues: CASSPGTGSADTQYF. CDR3 coding DNA: TGTGCCAGCAGCCCCGGGACAGGGAGCGCAGATACGCAGTATTTT.

This chain joins TRBV4-1 and TRBJ2-7, with TRBD2 matching over 8 bases. This CDR3 comprises 15 residues. The germline V gene has CDR1 MGHRA and CDR2 YSYEKL. V lost 2 bases and J lost 3; bases outside the gene matches: 6. The CDR3 sequence is CASSQREGGLYEQYF. CDR3 DNA sequence: TGCGCCAGCAGCCAACGGGAGGGGGGGCTCTACGAGCAGTACTTC.

This clone was seen more than once but under ten times. The CDR3 nucleotides read TGCGCCAGCAGGGAGGGGAGTGGGTCCGAGCAGTACTTC. It translates to CASREGSGSEQYF. The J gene is TRBJ2-7, the V gene TRBV5-1; D perhaps matches TRBD2 (6 bases). The CDR3 covers 13 residues. V was pared by 5 bases and J by 6 bases, with 15 bases between. From germline, CDR1 is SGHRS and CDR2 YFSETQ.

Written as DNA, the CDR3 is TGTGCCAGCAGCTACGGGACAGGGGGTAGCAATCAGCCCCAGCATTTT. This codes for CASSYGTGGSNQPQHF. This sequence joins TRBV5-4 and TRBJ1-5; 11 bases line up with TRBD1. With 3 bases clipped from V and 0 bases from J, the junction kept 2 bases outside the gene matches. Germline loops: CDR1 SGHNT, CDR2 YYREEE (reference sequence). The CDR3 runs to 16 residues.

The gene calls are TRBV10-1 and TRBJ1-1; D gene unclear. V was trimmed by 7 bases and J by 7 bases, leaving 16 bases between them. This CDR3 is 13 amino acids long. Germline-derived CDR1 and CDR2 are WNHNN and SYGVQD (reference sequence). The DNA of the CDR3 is TGCGCCAGCATGGATATACTGAGCGATGAAGCTTTCTTT. It yields the protein CASMDILSDEAFF.

The V and J genes are TRBV27 and TRBJ2-1, with D possibly being TRBD1 (6 bases). The CDR3 has 11 residues. CDR1 MNHEY and CDR2 SMNVEV come from the germline V gene (reference sequence). The germline V and J ends were trimmed by 10 bases and 11 bases, with 15 bases remaining between them. The CDR3 sequence is CATNSGHQQFF. CDR3 nucleotides: TGTGCCACCAACTCGGGACATCAGCAGTTCTTC.

This clone was observed a few times. The V call is TRBV19, the J call TRBJ1-1, with D tentatively TRBD1 (6 bases). CDR1 and CDR2 from the germline V gene are LNHDA and SQIVND (reference sequence). The germline V and J ends were trimmed by 2 bases and 10 bases, with 17 bases remaining between them. The CDR3 has 14 residues. The CDR3 sequence is CASSITPGGPPAFF. CDR3 in DNA: TGTGCCAGTAGTATAACCCCCGGGGGGCCACCAGCTTTCTTT.

The chain recombines TRBV5-6 with TRBJ2-7; maybe TRBD2 (5 bases). This CDR3 has 14 residues. V was pared by 3 bases and J by 2 bases, with 12 bases between. CDR1 and CDR2 (germline): SGHDT, YYEEEE. Written as DNA, the CDR3 is TGTGCCAGCAGCTCCGGGGTTGGGGCCTACGAGCAGTACTTC. Protein: CASSSGVGAYEQYF. The whole variable domain, remainder taken from reference TRBV5-6 and TRBJ2-7, is DAGVTQSPTHLIKTRGQQVTLRCSPKSGHDTVSWYQQALGQGPQFIFQYYEEEERQRGNFPDRFSGHQFPNYSSELNVNALLLGDSALYLCASSSGVGAYEQYFGPGTRLTVT.

This clone was seen only a few times. The CDR3 reads CASSLQFSYGYTF. The DNA for the CDR3 is TGTGCCAGTAGTTTACAGTTTTCATATGGCTACACCTTC. V is TRBV19 and J is TRBJ1-2, with D unclear. Trimming took off 5 bases at V and 5 bases at J, with 12 bases between the two ends. CDR1 and CDR2 (germline): LNHDA, SQIVND (reference sequence). The CDR3 consists of 13 residues. Full variable domain (rest looked up from reference TRBV19 and TRBJ1-2): DGGITQSPKYLFRKEGQNVTLSCEQNLNHDAMYWYRQDPGQGLRLIYYSQIVNDFQKGDIAEGYSVSREKKESFPLTVTSAQKNPTAFYLCASSLQFSYGYTFGSGTRLTVV.

The chain joins TRBV11-2 to TRBJ1-2, with a tentative D call TRBD1 (6 bases). Germline CDR1 is SGHAT and CDR2 is FQNNGV. This CDR3 contains 13 residues. V lost 10 bases, J lost 1 base, and 13 bases lay in between. The CDR3 here is CAIGGRDNYGYTF. CDR3 in DNA: TGTGCCATTGGGGGCAGGGATAACTATGGCTACACCTTC.

The chain carries TRBV11-2 and TRBJ1-6; tentative D call: TRBD1 (5 bases). The CDR3 consists of 15 residues. Trimming took off 1 base at V and 4 bases at J, with 8 bases between the two ends. Germline loops: CDR1 SGHAT, CDR2 FQNNGV. The CDR3 spells CASSLVDSYNSPLHF. In DNA, the CDR3 is TGTGCCAGCAGCTTAGTAGACAGTTATAATTCACCCCTCCACTTT.

This chain uses TRBV5-1 with TRBJ2-3, with TRBD1 matching over 8 bases. The length of the CDR3 is 15 residues. Germline V gives CDR1 SGHRS, CDR2 YFSETQ. The junction had 8 bases not matched to a gene; V was cut back by 4 bases and J by 4 bases. The CDR3 reads CASSPGQVRPDTQYF. The CDR3 nucleotides are TGCGCCAGCAGCCCGGGACAGGTCCGACCAGATACGCAGTATTTT.